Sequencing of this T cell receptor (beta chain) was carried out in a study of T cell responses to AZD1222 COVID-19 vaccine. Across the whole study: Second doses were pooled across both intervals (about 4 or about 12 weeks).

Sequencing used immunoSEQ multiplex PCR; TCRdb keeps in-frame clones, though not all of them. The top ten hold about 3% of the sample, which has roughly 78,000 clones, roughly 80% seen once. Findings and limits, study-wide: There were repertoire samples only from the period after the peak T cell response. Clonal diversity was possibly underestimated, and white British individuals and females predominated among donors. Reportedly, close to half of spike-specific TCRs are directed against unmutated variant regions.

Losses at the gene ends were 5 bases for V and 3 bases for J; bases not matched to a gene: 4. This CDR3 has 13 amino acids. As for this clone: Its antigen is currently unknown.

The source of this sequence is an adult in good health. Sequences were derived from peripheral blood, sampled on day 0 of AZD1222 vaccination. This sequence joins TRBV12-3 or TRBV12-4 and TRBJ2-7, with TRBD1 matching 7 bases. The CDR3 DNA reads TGTGCCAGCAGTCCGGGACAGAACTACGAGCAGTACTTC. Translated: CASSPGQNYEQYF.